The clone carrying this TCR beta chain was picked up a small number of times. Its specificity is not known. Sequence at one end of the junction differs from germline and may be a read error. The sample comes from a study of T cells in Graves' hyperthyroidism and ophthalmopathy. Broader study findings: Stable hyperthyroidism and ophthalmopathy were separated using 13 V-J signatures.

The PBMCs studied were ones that came from about 10 ml fresh peripheral blood. The V gene's germline CDR1 is SGHAT and CDR2 FQDESV (reference sequence). The CDR3 loop spans 15 amino acids. Amplified regions were TCR beta CDR3 sequences from RNA transcripts. Researchers ran a first-round RT-PCR on the TCR CDR3 using the HTBI primer set. TCRdb reprocessed the multiplex PCR reads with MiXCR, giving one entry per CDR3 protein. The sample lists approximately 300,000 distinct CDR3 sequences, over 15% seen once, with around 58% in the top ten. The chain combines TRBV11-1 with TRBJ2-7; possible D gene TRBD1, 6 bases. Sample: blood. The receptor was isolated from an older woman with Graves' ophthalmopathy. The CDR3 DNA reads as TGTGTCAGCAGCTCCTTTACACAGGGAGACTACGAGCAGTACTTC. Translation gives CVSSSFTQGDYEQYF.